The T cell receptor (beta chain) under discussion was sequenced for a study of T cells in localized non-small cell lung cancer. General study findings and limits: Tumor trailed uninvolved adjacent lung in T cell clonality, which peaked there. Elevated blood T cell density was associated with longer overall survival. As only one tumor region underwent sequencing, heterogeneity remains possible.

Profiling relied on immunoSEQ multiplex PCR, and the TCRdb table lists in-frame clones only, not all of them. Of 130,000 or so clones in the sample, roughly 90% were seen once. This clone was detected only once. Its antigen remains unknown. The V and J ends lost 6 bases and 4 bases respectively, with 24 bases between them. Germline V CDR1 and CDR2: LNHDA, SQIVND (reference sequence). This CDR3 contains 17 residues. The receptor was isolated from a female donor over 55 with stage I lung adenocarcinoma. The V gene is TRBV19, the J gene TRBJ1-2, with D tentatively TRBD1 (6 bases). The sequences come from peripheral blood, collected before any cancer treatment. The CDR3 DNA sequence: TGTGCCAGTAGAGCCGCACGTTCAATTGGACAGCGCTATGGCTACACCTTC. This gives the protein CASRAARSIGQRYGYTF.